These 18 T cell receptor beta chains originate from one sample sequenced in a study of Ad26.COV2.S vaccination and SARS-CoV-2 variants. Treatment: around 19 received Ad26.COV2.S at low or high dose, single or two shots; several received placebo; per-sample allocation not given. All samples were drawn on day 63, counting from the first vaccine or placebo injection. Clones were sequenced by immunoSEQ multiplex PCR, and TCRdb holds only the in-frame ones, with some missing. The data contain roughly 320,000 clones, approximately 86% of them singletons. Sequences were derived from peripheral blood, sampled in a trial of Ad26.COV2.S vaccine versus placebo. The receptor set was obtained from a person aged 18-60 years who received the Ad26.COV2.S COVID-19 vaccine or a placebo.

V and J are TRBV5-4 and TRBJ1-3, with 7 bases that match TRBD1. V shed 4 bases, J shed 0 bases, and the junction held 7 bases outside the gene matches. The CDR3 extends over 16 amino acids. The V gene's germline CDR1 is SGHNT and CDR2 YYREEE (reference sequence). The CDR3, as DNA: TGTGCCAGCAGCACCACAGGGGTCATCTCTGGAAACACCATATATTTT. Residues: CASSTTGVISGNTIYF.

The chain recombines TRBV7-2 with TRBJ1-5; 8 bases are a match to TRBD1. CDR1 and CDR2 (germline): SGHTA, FQGNSA. The CDR3 extends over 13 amino acids. V trimming: 5 bases; J trimming: 4 bases; junction bases outside the gene matches: 1. CDR3: CASSRQGNQPQHF. Here the CDR3 DNA reads TGTGCCAGCAGCCGACAGGGGAATCAGCCCCAGCATTTT.

This chain uses TRBV4-1 with TRBJ1-3, with 10 bases that match TRBD1. V lost 0 bases and J lost 0; bases outside the gene matches: 5. Germline V gives CDR1 MGHRA, CDR2 YSYEKL. The CDR3 spans 18 residues. The CDR3 sequence: CASSQDGGQGSSGNTIYF. CDR3 sequence (DNA): TGCGCCAGCAGCCAAGATGGGGGACAGGGGAGCTCTGGAAACACCATATATTTT.

This chain joins TRBV5-4 and TRBJ2-1; possibly TRBD1 or TRBD2 for D (5 bases each). V was pared by 4 bases and J by 6 bases, with 14 bases between. The germline CDR1 and CDR2 sequences are SGHNT and YYREEE (reference sequence). The CDR3 length is 14 residues. CDR3 sequence: CASSLSGRRNEQFF. The CDR3 coding sequence is TGTGCCAGCAGCCTCTCGGGACGCCGCAATGAGCAGTTCTTC.

The chain uses TRBV6-1 and TRBJ1-4, with TRBD1 identical over 7 bases. From germline, CDR1 is MNHNS and CDR2 SASEGT. Unmatched junction bases numbered 3, after V lost 2 bases and J lost 0 bases. The CDR3 totals 16 residues. CDR3 loop: CASSEWDSSTNEKLFF. Here the CDR3 DNA reads TGTGCCAGCAGTGAATGGGACAGCTCAACTAATGAAAAACTGTTTTTT.

This chain links TRBV7-8 with TRBJ2-1, with TRBD2 identical over 10 bases. The germline V gene encodes CDR1 SGHVS and CDR2 FQNEAQ. J lost 4 bases, V lost 4 bases, and 13 bases had no gene match. The length of the CDR3 is 18 residues. The CDR3 protein is CASSSRSGLAVSYNEQFF. The CDR3 nucleotides read TGTGCCAGCAGCTCAAGAAGCGGACTAGCGGTTTCTTACAATGAGCAGTTCTTC.

This clone appeared once. The chain uses TRBV2 and TRBJ1-1; 9 bases map to TRBD1. The V segment lost 6 bases and the J segment 5 bases; nucleotides outside the gene matches: 10. CDR1 is SNHLY and CDR2 is FYNNEI in the germline V gene. The CDR3 runs to 15 residues. The CDR3 DNA reads TGTGCCAGCAGAGGGACAGGGTTTGGAGGGACTGAAGCTTTCTTT. Translation: CASRGTGFGGTEAFF.

This chain uses TRBV27 with TRBJ2-7; unclear D gene. The V end lost 2 bases, the J end lost 2 bases, and 4 bases lay between the germline ends. The CDR3 contains 12 residues. Germline V gives CDR1 MNHEY, CDR2 SMNVEV (reference sequence). The CDR3 DNA reads TGTGCCAGCAGTTTAGTTACCTACGAGCAGTACTTC. Translation: CASSLVTYEQYF.

The J gene is TRBJ1-1, the V gene TRBV13, with TRBD1 as a possible D gene (5 bases). From germline, CDR1 is PRHDT and CDR2 FYEKMQ (reference sequence). The V and J ends lost 5 bases and 6 bases respectively, with 13 bases between them. There are 13 residues in the CDR3. CDR3: CASSPRRDSEAFF. The CDR3 region has the DNA TGTGCCAGCAGCCCCCGAAGGGACTCTGAAGCTTTCTTT. Complete variable domain (other parts from reference TRBV13 and TRBJ1-1): AAGVIQSPRHLIKEKRETATLKCYPIPRHDTVYWYQQGPGQDPQFLISFYEKMQSDKGSIPDRFSAQQFSDYHSELNMSSLELGDSALYFCASSPRRDSEAFFGQGTRLTVV.

V is TRBV18 and J is TRBJ1-2, with 7 nucleotides matching TRBD1. Germline CDR1 and CDR2: KGHSH and LQKENI. The CDR3 has 13 residues. The V and J ends lost 8 bases and 0 bases, in that order; junction bases with no gene match: 3. The CDR3, as DNA: TGTGCCAGCCGACAGGGTACTAACTATGGCTACACCTTC. It codes for CASRQGTNYGYTF. The full variable domain, rest sourced from reference TRBV18 and TRBJ1-2, is NAGVMQNPRHLVRRRGQEARLRCSPMKGHSHVYWYRQLPEEGLKFMVYLQKENIIDESGMPKERFSAEFPKEGPSILRIQQVVRGDSAAYFCASRQGTNYGYTFGSGTRLTVV.

The genes are TRBV6-2 or TRBV6-3 and TRBJ2-7; 7 bases agree with TRBD1. The junction had 15 bases not matched to a gene; V was cut back by 2 bases and J by 11 bases. CDR3 length: 15 amino acids. Germline assignment: CDR1 MNHEY and CDR2 SVGEGT. The CDR3 loop is CASSYGLGGQRSKYF. Written as DNA, the CDR3 is TGTGCCAGCAGTTACGGCCTTGGGGGACAGCGGAGCAAGTACTTC.

The rearrangement joins TRBV6-5 to TRBJ1-5; 9 nucleotides line up with TRBD1. Germline trimming cut 4 bases from V and 0 bases from J; bases unmatched to any gene: 1. The CDR3 covers 15 residues. Germline V lookup: CDR1 MNHEY, CDR2 SVGAGI. In DNA, the CDR3 is TGTGCCAGCAGTTGGGACAGGGATAGCAATCAGCCCCAGCATTTT. As protein: CASSWDRDSNQPQHF.

CDR3 region: CSAHRGTQYF. CDR3 bases: TGCAGTGCTCACAGGGGGACCCAGTACTTC. This rearrangement joins TRBV20-1 to TRBJ2-5; TRBD1 matches at 7 bases. Losses at the gene ends were 5 bases for V and 7 bases for J; bases not matched to a gene: 1. Germline V gene data show CDR1 as DFQATT and CDR2 as SNEGSKA (reference sequence). This CDR3 comprises 10 residues.

The rearrangement uses TRBV14 and TRBJ2-7; the match to TRBD1 covers 8 bases. The V gene's germline CDR1 is SGHDN and CDR2 FVKESK. With 4 bases clipped from V and 6 bases from J, the junction kept 2 bases outside the gene matches. The CDR3 extends over 12 amino acids. In DNA, the CDR3 is TGTGCCAGCAGCCTCGACAGGGGCGAGCAGTACTTC. Amino acids: CASSLDRGEQYF.

The rearrangement links TRBV30 to TRBJ1-3; TRBD1 aligns across 8 bases. Germline CDR1 GTSNPN, CDR2 SVGIG (reference sequence). V dropped 7 bases and J dropped 6; count of bases not matched to a gene: 8. The CDR3 is made up of 13 amino acids. The CDR3 region is CASVYRGENTIYF. CDR3 sequence (DNA): TGTGCCTCCGTCTACAGGGGGGAAAACACCATATATTTT.

The chain recombines TRBV5-4 with TRBJ1-6; TRBD1 matches at 10 bases. CDR1 and CDR2 from the germline V gene are SGHNT and YYREEE (reference sequence). The length of the CDR3 is 15 residues. V lost 4 bases to trimming and J lost 16 bases; unmatched junction nucleotides: 14. CDR3 DNA: TGTGCCAGCAGCACCAGGACAGGGGGGCCCTTCGGGCTCCACTTT. Amino acid sequence: CASSTRTGGPFGLHF. The full variable domain, its missing parts supplied by reference TRBV5-4 and TRBJ1-6, is ETGVTQSPTHLIKTRGQQVTLRCSSQSGHNTVSWYQQALGQGPQFIFQYYREEENGRGNFPPRFSGLQFPNYSSELNVNALELDDSALYLCASSTRTGGPFGLHFGNGTRLTVT.

V is TRBV21-1 and J is TRBJ2-1; TRBD1, the table's D call, lacks a check against the DNA. TRBV21-1 is marked as a pseudogene. This CDR3 spans 10 amino acids. This CDR3 is CADSPGEQFF. CDR3 DNA: TGTGCCGACAGCCCCGGCGAGCAGTTCTTC.

The rearrangement joins TRBV6-2 or TRBV6-3 to TRBJ1-1, with D possibly TRBD1 on 6 matching bases. V dropped 5 bases and J dropped 7 bases, with 14 bases sitting between them. CDR1 is MNHEY and CDR2 is SVGEGT in the germline V gene. The CDR3 totals 13 residues. The CDR3: CASSSGTPGEAFF. CDR3 DNA sequence: TGTGCCAGCAGTAGTGGGACACCGGGTGAAGCTTTCTTT.